These 8 T cell receptor beta chains share one sample of origin, sequenced in a study of human T cells and chemical hapten exposure (dated by TCRdb to 2020 to 2023). The method was RACE. Sequencing was carried out with a NextSeq 500. TCRdb ran its own pipeline on the public reads, namely fastp trimming at Q25 and MiXCR clone calling, and kept in-frame beta chains. Under each unique CDR3 protein, matching rows form one entry showing the most common genes and DNA. The sample table contains 330,000 or so distinct CDR3 sequences; only one count was recorded for about 6.9% of them. The ten largest clones represent about 5.4% of the sample. The time point label here, explained by the study, means: patch test 2, 6 weeks after DPC sensitization. Per the publication, the treatment or condition label means: therapeutic diphenylcyclopropenone sensitization with weekly scalp DPC. Sequences were derived from whole blood, sampled in connection with sensitization to the hapten diphenylcyclopropenone (DPC). The receptors were gathered from a young woman with alopecia areata. Some clones in this sample may be carry-over from other donors' samples.

This clonotype was seen repeatedly, ten times or more. J is TRBJ1-5 and V is TRBV20-1; no definite D call. The CDR3 has 13 amino acids. The V end was cut by 1 base, the J end by 5 bases, with 9 bases between. From germline, CDR1 is DFQATT and CDR2 SNEGSKA (reference sequence). The CDR3: CSARVGWDQPQHF. In DNA, the CDR3 is TGCAGTGCTAGAGTAGGCTGGGATCAGCCCCAGCATTTT.

This clonotype was recorded many times. The chain combines TRBV6-2 or TRBV6-3 with TRBJ1-1; unclear D gene. The CDR3 covers 11 residues. V shed 5 bases and J shed 3 bases, with 4 bases lying between them. Germline V gives CDR1 MNHEY, CDR2 SVGEGT. CDR3 sequence: CASSGHTEAFF. CDR3 coding DNA: TGTGCCAGCAGTGGGCACACTGAAGCTTTCTTT.

The chain employs TRBV6-5 and TRBJ2-2; TRBD1 might be the D (6 bases). The ends were cut back, 0 bases at V and 3 bases at J, with 14 bases in the middle. CDR1 is MNHEY, CDR2 SVGAGI, per germline. CDR3 length equals 17 residues. CDR3 protein: CASSYSNLGHYTGELFF. The CDR3 DNA follows: TGTGCCAGCAGTTACTCGAATTTGGGACATTACACCGGGGAGCTGTTTTTT.

There are many counts of this clonotype. The chain recombines TRBV6-4 with TRBJ2-3, with unresolved D. The CDR3 totals 15 residues. Germline V CDR1 and CDR2: MRHNA, SNTAGT. V dropped 3 bases and J dropped 0 bases, with 10 bases sitting between them. CDR3 region: CASSEGGSSTDTQYF. In DNA form, the CDR3 reads TGTGCCAGCAGTGAAGGTGGTTCTAGCACAGATACGCAGTATTTT.

This rearrangement joins TRBV18 to TRBJ1-1, with TRBD1 identical over 9 bases. Germline lookup yields CDR1 KGHSH and CDR2 LQKENI. The CDR3 contains 16 residues. The V gene end was trimmed by 0 bases and the J gene end by 4 bases; junction bases not matched to a gene: 6. The CDR3 region is CASSPPGQGMFTEAFF. The CDR3 coding sequence is TGTGCCAGCTCACCACCGGGACAGGGTATGTTCACTGAAGCTTTCTTT.

This chain joins TRBV5-1 and TRBJ2-5, with D maybe TRBD1 (6 bases). Germline CDR1 is SGHRS and CDR2 is YFSETQ. The CDR3 runs to 15 residues. Trimming removed 4 bases at V and 5 bases at J, with 18 bases between. CDR3 bases: TGCGCCAGCAGCGGGACCTCAGGGGTAGTGGAGACCCAGTACTTC. Encoded protein: CASSGTSGVVETQYF.

This clonotype has ten or more counts. V gene TRBV6-2 or TRBV6-3 combines with J gene TRBJ1-2, with D possibly being TRBD1 (6 bases). The CDR3 covers 13 residues. The germline gives CDR1 MNHEY, CDR2 SVGEGT. The V gene lost 2 bases and the J gene lost 4 bases, with 8 bases spanning the gap. In nucleotides, the CDR3 is TGTGCCAGCAGTTACGGACAGCCCTATGGCTACACCTTC. Its translation is CASSYGQPYGYTF.

On this clonotype: The junction departs from germline at one end; a sequencing error may be responsible. The chain carries TRBV6-1 and TRBJ1-1; D gene ambiguous. Per the germline V gene, CDR1 is MNHNS and CDR2 is SASEGT. The CDR3 sequence is 14 residues long. The CDR3, as DNA: TGTGCCAGCAGCGAAGTGGCCATGAACACTGAAGCTTTCTTT. Protein: CASSEVAMNTEAFF.